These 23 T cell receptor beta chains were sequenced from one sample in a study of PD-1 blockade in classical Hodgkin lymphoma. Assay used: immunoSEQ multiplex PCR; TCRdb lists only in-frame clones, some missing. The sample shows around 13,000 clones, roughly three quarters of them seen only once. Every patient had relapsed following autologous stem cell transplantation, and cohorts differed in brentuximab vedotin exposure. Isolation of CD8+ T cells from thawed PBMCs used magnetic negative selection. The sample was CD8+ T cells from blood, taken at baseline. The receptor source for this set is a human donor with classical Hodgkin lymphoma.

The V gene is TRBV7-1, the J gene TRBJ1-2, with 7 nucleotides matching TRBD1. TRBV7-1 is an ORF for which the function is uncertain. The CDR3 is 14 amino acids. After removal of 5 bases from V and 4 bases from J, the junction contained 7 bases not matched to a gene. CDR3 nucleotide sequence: TGTGCCAGCAGCCTTAACGGGACAGCCTATGGCTACACCTTC. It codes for CASSLNGTAYGYTF.

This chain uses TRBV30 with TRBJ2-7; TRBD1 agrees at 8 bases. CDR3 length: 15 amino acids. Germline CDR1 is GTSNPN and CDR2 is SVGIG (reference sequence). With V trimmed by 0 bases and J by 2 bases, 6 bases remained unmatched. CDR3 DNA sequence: TGTGCCTGGAGTGTACTTGACAGGGGCCCCTACGAGCAGTACTTC. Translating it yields CAWSVLDRGPYEQYF.

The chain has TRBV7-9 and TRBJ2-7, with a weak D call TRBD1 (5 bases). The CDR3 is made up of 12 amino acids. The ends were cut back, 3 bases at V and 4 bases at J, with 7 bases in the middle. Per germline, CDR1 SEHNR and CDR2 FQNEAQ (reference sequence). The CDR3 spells CASSFGQYEQYF. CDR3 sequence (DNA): TGTGCCAGCAGCTTCGGACAATACGAGCAGTACTTC.

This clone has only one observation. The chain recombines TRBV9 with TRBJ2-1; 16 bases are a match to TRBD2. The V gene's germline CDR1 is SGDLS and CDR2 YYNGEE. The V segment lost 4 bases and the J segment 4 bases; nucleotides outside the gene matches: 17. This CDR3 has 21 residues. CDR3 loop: CASSLDPGTSGGASPYNEQFF. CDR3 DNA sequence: TGTGCCAGCAGCTTAGACCCTGGGACTAGCGGGGGGGCATCTCCTTACAATGAGCAGTTCTTC.

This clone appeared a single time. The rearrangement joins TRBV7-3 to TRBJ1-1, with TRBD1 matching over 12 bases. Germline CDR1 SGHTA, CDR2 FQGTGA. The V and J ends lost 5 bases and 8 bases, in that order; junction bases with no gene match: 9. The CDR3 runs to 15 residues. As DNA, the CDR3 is TGTGCCAGCAGCACACGGGACAGGGGGCTATCAGAAGCTTTCTTT. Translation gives CASSTRDRGLSEAFF.

CDR3 DNA: TGTGCCAGCAGTTTCGGGAGCTCCTACGAGCAGTACTTC. Its protein is CASSFGSSYEQYF. V and J are TRBV6-6 and TRBJ2-7; a weak D match, TRBD2 (6 bases). V was cut by 4 bases and J by 0 bases, with 7 bases left in between. This CDR3 contains 13 residues. Germline V gene lookup returns CDR1 MNHNY and CDR2 SVGAGI (reference sequence).

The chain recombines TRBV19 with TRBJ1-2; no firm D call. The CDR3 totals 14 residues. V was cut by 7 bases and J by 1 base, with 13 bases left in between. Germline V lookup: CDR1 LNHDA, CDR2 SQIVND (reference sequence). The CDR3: CASTPEGFNYGYTF. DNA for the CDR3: TGTGCCAGTACTCCGGAGGGTTTTAACTATGGCTACACCTTC.

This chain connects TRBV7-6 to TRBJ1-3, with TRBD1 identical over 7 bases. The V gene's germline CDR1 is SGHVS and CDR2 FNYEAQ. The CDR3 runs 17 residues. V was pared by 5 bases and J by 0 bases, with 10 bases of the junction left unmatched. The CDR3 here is CASSLQMGQYSGNTIYF. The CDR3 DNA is TGTGCCAGCAGCCTACAAATGGGACAGTACTCTGGAAACACCATATATTTT. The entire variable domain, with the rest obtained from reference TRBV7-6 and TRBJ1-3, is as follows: GAGVSQSPRYKVTKRGQDVALRCDPISGHVSLYWYRQALGQGPEFLTYFNYEAQQDKSGLPNDRFSAERPEGSISTLTIQRTEQRDSAMYRCASSLQMGQYSGNTIYFGEGSWLTVV.

The DNA for the CDR3 is TGTGCCAGCAGCTTAGGGGACGCCTCCTACGAGCAGTACTTC. Translation gives CASSLGDASYEQYF. The chain links TRBV7-6 to TRBJ2-7; D may be TRBD1 or TRBD2 (5 bases each). V lost 1 base, J lost 0 bases, and 7 bases lay in between. The length of the CDR3 is 14 residues. In germline, CDR1 is SGHVS, CDR2 FNYEAQ.

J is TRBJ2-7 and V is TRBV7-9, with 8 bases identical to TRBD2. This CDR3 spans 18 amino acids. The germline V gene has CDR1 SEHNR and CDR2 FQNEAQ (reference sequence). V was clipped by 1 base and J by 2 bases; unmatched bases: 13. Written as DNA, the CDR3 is TGTGCCAGCAGCTTAGAAGAGATCCGGGGGGGAGGTACCTACGAGCAGTACTTC. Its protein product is CASSLEEIRGGGTYEQYF.

The CDR3 DNA reads TGTGCCAGCAGCTTCGGGACAGGGCTCTATGAGCAGTTCTTC. Encoded protein: CASSFGTGLYEQFF. The genes are TRBV7-2 and TRBJ2-1; 9 bases line up with TRBD1. The CDR3 is 14 residues long. V trimming: 3 bases; J trimming: 8 bases; junction bases outside the gene matches: 5. Germline-derived CDR1 and CDR2 are SGHTA and FQGNSA.

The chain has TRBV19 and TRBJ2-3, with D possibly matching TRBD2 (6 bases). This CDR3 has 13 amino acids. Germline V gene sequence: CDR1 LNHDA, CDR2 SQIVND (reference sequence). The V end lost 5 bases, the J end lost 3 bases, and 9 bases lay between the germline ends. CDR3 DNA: TGTGCCAGTAGTTCACTAGCAACAGATACGCAGTATTTT. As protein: CASSSLATDTQYF.

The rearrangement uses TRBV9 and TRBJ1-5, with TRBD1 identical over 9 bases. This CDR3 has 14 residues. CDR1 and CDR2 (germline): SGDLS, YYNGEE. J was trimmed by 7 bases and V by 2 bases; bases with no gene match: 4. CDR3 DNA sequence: TGTGCCAGCAGCGTGACAGGGGGAGACCAGCCCCAGCATTTT. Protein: CASSVTGGDQPQHF.

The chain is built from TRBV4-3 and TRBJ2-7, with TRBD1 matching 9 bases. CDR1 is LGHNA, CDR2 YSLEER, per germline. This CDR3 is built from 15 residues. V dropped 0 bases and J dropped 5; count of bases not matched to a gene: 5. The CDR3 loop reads CASSQDGTGFDEQYF. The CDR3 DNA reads TGCGCCAGCAGCCAAGATGGGACAGGGTTCGACGAGCAGTACTTC.

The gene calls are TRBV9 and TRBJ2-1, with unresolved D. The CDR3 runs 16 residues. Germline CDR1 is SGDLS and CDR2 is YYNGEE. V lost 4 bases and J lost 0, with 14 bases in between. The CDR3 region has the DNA TGTGCCAGCAGCCAAGTAAGGGTAAGCTCCTACAATGAGCAGTTCTTC. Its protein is CASSQVRVSSYNEQFF. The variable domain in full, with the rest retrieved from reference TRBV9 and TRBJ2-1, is DSGVTQTPKHLITATGQRVTLRCSPRSGDLSVYWYQQSLDQGLQFLIQYYNGEERAKGNILERFSAQQFPDLHSELNLSSLELGDSALYFCASSQVRVSSYNEQFFGPGTRLTVL.

Here the CDR3 reads CASSWTGRNEQYF. The DNA for the CDR3 is TGTGCCAGTAGTTGGACAGGGAGGAACGAGCAGTACTTC. The J gene is TRBJ2-7, the V gene TRBV19; TRBD1 matches 8 bases. V lost 5 bases and J lost 5; bases outside the gene matches: 5. Germline V CDR1 and CDR2: LNHDA, SQIVND (reference sequence). The CDR3 is 13 amino acids.

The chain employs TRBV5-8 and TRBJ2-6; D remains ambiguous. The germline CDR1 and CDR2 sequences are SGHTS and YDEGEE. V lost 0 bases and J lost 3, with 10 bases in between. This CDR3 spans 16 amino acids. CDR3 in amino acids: CASSLVVRVGANVLTF. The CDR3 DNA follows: TGTGCCAGCAGCTTGGTTGTACGGGTTGGGGCCAACGTCCTGACTTTC. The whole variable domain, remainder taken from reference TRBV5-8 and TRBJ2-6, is EAGVTQSPTHLIKTRGQQATLRCSPISGHTSVYWYQQALGLGLQFLLWYDEGEERNRGNFPPRFSGRQFPNYSSELNVNALELEDSALYLCASSLVVRVGANVLTFGAGSRLTVL.

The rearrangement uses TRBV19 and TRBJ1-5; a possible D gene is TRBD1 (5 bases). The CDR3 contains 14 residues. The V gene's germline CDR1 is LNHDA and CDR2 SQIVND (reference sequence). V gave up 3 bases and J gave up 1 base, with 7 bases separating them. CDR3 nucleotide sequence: TGTGCCAGTAGTATCGAGGGGAGCAATCAGCCCCAGCATTTT. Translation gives CASSIEGSNQPQHF.

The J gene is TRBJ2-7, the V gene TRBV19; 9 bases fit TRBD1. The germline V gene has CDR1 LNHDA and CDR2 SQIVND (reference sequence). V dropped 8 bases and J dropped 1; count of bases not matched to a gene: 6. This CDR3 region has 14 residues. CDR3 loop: CASSQGTGSYEQYF. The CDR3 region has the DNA TGTGCCAGTTCCCAGGGGACAGGGTCCTACGAGCAGTACTTC.

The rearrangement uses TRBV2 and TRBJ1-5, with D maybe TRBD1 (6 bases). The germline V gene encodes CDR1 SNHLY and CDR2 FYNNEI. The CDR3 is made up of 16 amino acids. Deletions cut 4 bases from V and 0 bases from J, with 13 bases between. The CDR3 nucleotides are TGTGCCAGCAGTGCGGACAGTCTCAATAGCAATCAGCCCCAGCATTTT. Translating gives CASSADSLNSNQPQHF.

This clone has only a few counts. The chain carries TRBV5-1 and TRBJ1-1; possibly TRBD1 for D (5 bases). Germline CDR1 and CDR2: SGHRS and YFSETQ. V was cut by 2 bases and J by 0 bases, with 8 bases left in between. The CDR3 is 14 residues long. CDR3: CASSFTGMNTEAFF. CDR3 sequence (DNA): TGCGCCAGCAGCTTTACAGGCATGAACACTGAAGCTTTCTTT.

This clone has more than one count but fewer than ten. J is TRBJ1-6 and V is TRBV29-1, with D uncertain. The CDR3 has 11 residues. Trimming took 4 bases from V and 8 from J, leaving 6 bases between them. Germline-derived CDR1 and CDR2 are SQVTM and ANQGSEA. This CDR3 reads CSVGPDSPLHF. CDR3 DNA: TGCAGCGTTGGGCCGGATTCACCCCTCCACTTT.

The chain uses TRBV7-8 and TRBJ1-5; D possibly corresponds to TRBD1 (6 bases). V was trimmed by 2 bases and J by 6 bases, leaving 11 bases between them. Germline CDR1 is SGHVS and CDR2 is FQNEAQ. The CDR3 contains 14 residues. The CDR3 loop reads CASSLQGSGQPQHF. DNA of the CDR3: TGTGCCAGCAGCTTACAGGGGTCGGGTCAGCCCCAGCATTTT.